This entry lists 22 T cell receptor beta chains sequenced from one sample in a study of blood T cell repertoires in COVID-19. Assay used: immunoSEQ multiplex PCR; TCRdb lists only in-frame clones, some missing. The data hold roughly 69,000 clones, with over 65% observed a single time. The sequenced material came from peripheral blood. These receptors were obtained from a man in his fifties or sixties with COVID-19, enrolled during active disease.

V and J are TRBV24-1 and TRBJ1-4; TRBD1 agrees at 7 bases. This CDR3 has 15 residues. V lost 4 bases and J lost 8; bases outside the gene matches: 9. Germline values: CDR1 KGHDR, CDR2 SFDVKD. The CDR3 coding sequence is TGTGCCACCAGTGACCCCCGACAGGGTGGGGAAAAACTGTTTTTT. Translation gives CATSDPRQGGEKLFF.

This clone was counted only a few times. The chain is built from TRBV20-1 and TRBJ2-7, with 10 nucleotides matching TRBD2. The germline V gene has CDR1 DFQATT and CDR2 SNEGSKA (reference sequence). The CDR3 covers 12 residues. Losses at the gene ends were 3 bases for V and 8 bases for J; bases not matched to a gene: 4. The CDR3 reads CSASSGGFQQYF. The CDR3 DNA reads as TGCAGTGCTAGTAGCGGGGGGTTCCAGCAGTACTTC.

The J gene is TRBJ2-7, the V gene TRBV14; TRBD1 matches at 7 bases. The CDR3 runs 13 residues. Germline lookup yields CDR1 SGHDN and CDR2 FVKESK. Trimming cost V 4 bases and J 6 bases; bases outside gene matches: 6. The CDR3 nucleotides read TGTGCCAGCAGCCGGGACAGAGTTTCCGAGCAGTACTTC. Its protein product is CASSRDRVSEQYF.

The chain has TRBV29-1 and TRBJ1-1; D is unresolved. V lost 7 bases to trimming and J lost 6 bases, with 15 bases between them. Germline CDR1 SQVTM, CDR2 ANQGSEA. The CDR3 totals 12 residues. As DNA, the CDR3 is TGCAGCGCCTCAGAAAGTGGGCCTGAAGCTTTCTTT. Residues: CSASESGPEAFF.

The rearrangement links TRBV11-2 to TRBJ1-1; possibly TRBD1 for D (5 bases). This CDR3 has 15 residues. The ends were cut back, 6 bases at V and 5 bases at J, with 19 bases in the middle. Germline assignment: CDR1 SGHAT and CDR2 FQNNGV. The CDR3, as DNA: TGTGCCAGCAGAACCCTTAGGGGAGGTAGGACTGAAGCTTTCTTT. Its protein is CASRTLRGGRTEAFF.

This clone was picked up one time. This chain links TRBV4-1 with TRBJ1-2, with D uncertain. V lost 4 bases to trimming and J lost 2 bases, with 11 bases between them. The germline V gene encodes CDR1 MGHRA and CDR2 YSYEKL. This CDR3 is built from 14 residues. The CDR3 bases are TGCGCCAGCAGCCGCGAGGTCACCAACTATGGCTACACCTTC. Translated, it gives CASSREVTNYGYTF.

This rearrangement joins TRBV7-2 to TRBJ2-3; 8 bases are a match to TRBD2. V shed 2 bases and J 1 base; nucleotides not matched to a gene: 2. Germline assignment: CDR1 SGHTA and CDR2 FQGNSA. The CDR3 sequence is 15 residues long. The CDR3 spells CASSLRGGRTDTQYF. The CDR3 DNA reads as TGTGCCAGCAGCTTACGGGGGGGCCGCACAGATACGCAGTATTTT. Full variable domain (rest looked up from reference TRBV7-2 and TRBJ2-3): GAGVSQSPSNKVTEKGKDVELRCDPISGHTALYWYRQSLGQGLEFLIYFQGNSAPDKSGLPSDRFSAERTGGSVSTLTIQRTQQEDSAVYLCASSLRGGRTDTQYFGPGTRLTVL.

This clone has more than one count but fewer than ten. The CDR3 spells CASSQRTYEQYF. CDR3 in DNA: TGTGCCAGCAGCCAGAGAACCTACGAGCAGTACTTC. V and J are TRBV3-1 (or the pseudogene TRBV3-2) and TRBJ2-7; D is uncertain. Germline V CDR1 and CDR2: LGHDT, YNNKEL (reference sequence). V dropped 3 bases and J dropped 2 bases, with 5 bases sitting between them. CDR3 length equals 12 residues.

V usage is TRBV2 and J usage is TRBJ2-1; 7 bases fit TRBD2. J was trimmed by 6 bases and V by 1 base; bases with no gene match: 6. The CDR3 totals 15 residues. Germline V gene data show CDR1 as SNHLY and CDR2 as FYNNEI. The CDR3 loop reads CASSEGLLAGNEQFF. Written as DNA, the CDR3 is TGTGCCAGCAGTGAAGGTCTCTTAGCGGGCAATGAGCAGTTCTTC.

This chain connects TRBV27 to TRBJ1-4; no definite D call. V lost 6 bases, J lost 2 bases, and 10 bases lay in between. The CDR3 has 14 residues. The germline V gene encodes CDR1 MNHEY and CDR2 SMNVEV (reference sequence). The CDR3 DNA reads TGTGCCAGCAGCGTCCGGGGTACTAATGAAAAACTGTTTTTT. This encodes CASSVRGTNEKLFF.

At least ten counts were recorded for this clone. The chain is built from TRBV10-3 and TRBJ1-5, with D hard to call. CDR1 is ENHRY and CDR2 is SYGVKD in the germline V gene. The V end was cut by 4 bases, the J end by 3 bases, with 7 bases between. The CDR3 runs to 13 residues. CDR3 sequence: CAISAQDNQPQHF. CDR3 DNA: TGTGCCATCAGTGCACAAGACAATCAGCCCCAGCATTTT.

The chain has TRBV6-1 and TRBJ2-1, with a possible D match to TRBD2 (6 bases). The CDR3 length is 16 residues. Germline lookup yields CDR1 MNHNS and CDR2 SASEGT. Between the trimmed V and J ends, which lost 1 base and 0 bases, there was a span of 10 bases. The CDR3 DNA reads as TGTGCCAGCAGTGAAGTGCGGGATAGCTCCTACAATGAGCAGTTCTTC. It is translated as CASSEVRDSSYNEQFF.

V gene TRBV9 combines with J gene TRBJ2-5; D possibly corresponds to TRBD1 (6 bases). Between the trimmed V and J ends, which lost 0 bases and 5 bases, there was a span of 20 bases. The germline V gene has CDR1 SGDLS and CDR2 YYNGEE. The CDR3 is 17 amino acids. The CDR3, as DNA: TGTGCCAGCAGCGTAGGGGTGACGGACAGCGAGCTTGAGACCCAGTACTTC. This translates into CASSVGVTDSELETQYF.

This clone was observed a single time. In DNA form, the CDR3 reads TGTGCCAGCAGCGTGGGACAGGGCCCCGGGGAGCTGTTTTTT. Encoded protein: CASSVGQGPGELFF. The chain employs TRBV7-2 and TRBJ2-2; 9 bases agree with TRBD1. The CDR3 is 14 residues long. The germline V gene has CDR1 SGHTA and CDR2 FQGNSA. The junction had 4 bases not matched to a gene; V was cut back by 5 bases and J by 6 bases.

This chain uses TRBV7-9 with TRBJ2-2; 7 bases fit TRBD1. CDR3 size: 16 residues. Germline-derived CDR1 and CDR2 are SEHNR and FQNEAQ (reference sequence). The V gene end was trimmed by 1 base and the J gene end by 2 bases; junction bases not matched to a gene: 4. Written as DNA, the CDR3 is TGTGCCAGCAGCTTAGACCACAGGGGAAACACCGGGGAGCTGTTTTTT. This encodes CASSLDHRGNTGELFF. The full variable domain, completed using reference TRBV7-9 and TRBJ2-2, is DTGVSQNPRHKITKRGQNVTFRCDPISEHNRLYWYRQTLGQGPEFLTYFQNEAQLEKSRLLSDRFSAERPKGSFSTLEIQRTEQGDSAMYLCASSLDHRGNTGELFFGEGSRLTVL.

The CDR3 reads CASSQDPGGRETQYF. For the CDR3, the DNA is TGTGCCAGCAGCCAAGACCCGGGGGGGAGAGAGACCCAGTACTTC. This chain links TRBV4-2 with TRBJ2-5; 8 nucleotides line up with TRBD2. In germline, CDR1 is LGHNA, CDR2 YNFKEQ. V was pared by 0 bases and J by 4 bases, with 4 bases of the junction left unmatched. This CDR3 is built from 15 residues.

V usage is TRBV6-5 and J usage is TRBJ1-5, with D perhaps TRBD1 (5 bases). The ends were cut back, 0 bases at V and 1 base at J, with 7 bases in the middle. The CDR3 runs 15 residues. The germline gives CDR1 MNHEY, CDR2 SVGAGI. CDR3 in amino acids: CASSYSGASNQPQHF. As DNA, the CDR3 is TGTGCCAGCAGTTACTCAGGGGCAAGCAATCAGCCCCAGCATTTT.

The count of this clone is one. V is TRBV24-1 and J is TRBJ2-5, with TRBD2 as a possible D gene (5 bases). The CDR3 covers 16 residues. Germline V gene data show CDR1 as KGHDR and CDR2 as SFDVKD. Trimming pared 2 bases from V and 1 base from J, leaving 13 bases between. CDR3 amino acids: CATSDSRGPPQETQYF. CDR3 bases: TGTGCCACCAGTGATTCCCGGGGTCCCCCCCAAGAGACCCAGTACTTC.

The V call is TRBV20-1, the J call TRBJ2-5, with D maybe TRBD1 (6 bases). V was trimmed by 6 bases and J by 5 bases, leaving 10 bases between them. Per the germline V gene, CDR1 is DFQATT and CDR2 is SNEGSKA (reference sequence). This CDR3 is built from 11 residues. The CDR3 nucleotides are TGCAGTGCGAGGGACACTGAGACCCAGTACTTC. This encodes CSARDTETQYF.

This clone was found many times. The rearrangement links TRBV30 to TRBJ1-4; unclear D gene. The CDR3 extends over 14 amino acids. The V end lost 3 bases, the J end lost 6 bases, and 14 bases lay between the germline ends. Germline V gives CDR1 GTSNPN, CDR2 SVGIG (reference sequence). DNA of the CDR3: TGTGCCTGGAGATCCCTTCTGGCGGATGAAAAACTGTTTTTT. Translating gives CAWRSLLADEKLFF.

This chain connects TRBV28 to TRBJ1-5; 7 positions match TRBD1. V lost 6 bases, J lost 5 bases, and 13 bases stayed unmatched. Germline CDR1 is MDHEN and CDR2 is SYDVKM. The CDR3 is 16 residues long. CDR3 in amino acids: CASRPRQGMGDQPQHF. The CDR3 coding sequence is TGTGCCAGCAGGCCAAGACAGGGAATGGGCGATCAGCCCCAGCATTTT.

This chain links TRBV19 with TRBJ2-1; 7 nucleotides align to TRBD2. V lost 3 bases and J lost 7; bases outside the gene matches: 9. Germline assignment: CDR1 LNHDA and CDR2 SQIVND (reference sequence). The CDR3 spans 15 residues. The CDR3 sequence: CASSILGGSLNEQFF. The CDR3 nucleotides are TGTGCCAGTAGTATTCTCGGGGGGAGCTTGAATGAGCAGTTCTTC. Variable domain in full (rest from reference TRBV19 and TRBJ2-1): DGGITQSPKYLFRKEGQNVTLSCEQNLNHDAMYWYRQDPGQGLRLIYYSQIVNDFQKGDIAEGYSVSREKKESFPLTVTSAQKNPTAFYLCASSILGGSLNEQFFGPGTRLTVL.